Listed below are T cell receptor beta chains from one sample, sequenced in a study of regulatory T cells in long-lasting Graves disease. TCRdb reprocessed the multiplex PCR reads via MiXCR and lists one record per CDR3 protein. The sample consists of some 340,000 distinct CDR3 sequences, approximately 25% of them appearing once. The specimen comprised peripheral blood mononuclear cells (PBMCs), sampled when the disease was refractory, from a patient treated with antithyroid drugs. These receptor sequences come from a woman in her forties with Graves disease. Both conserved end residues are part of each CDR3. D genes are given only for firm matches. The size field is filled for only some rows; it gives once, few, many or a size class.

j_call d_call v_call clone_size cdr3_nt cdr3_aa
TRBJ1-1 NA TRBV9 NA TGTGCCAGCAGCGTAGTAATGGGGGGCCTCACTGAAGCTTTCTTT CASSVVMGGLTEAFF
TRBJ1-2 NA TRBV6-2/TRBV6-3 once TGTGCCAGCAGGCGGACAGACTCCTATGGCTACACCTTC CASRRTDSYGYTF
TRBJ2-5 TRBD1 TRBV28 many TGTGCCAGCAGTTTAGGACAGGGTGAACAAGAGACCCAGTACTTC CASSLGQGEQETQYF
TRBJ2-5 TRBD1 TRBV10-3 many TGTGCCACCAACAGGGGGAACCAAGAGACCCAGTACTTC CATNRGNQETQYF
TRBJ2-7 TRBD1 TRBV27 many TGTGCCAGCAGTTTCTCAAACCCGGGACAGGGTCACGAGCAGTACTTC CASSFSNPGQGHEQYF
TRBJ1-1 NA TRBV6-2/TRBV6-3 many TGTGCCAGCAGTGAAGATCCGTTCATGAACACTGAAGCTTTCTTT CASSEDPFMNTEAFF
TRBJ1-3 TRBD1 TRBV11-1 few TGTGCCAGCAGCGGACAGGGGTCGAGTGCGGACACCATATATTTT CASSGQGSSADTIYF
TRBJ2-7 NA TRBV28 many TGTGCCAGCAGTTTATGGGGAACGGGAGACGTTTACGAGCAGTACTTC CASSLWGTGDVYEQYF
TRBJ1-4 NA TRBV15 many TGTGCCACCAGCAGAGAGGGGGCGCGAGCAACTAATGAAAAACTGTTTTTT CATSREGARATNEKLFF
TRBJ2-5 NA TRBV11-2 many TGTGCCAGCAGCTTAAGGGGAGGTAGACAAGAGACCCAGTACTTC CASSLRGGRQETQYF
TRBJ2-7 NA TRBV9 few TGTGCCAGCAGCGTAGGCCCCTGGGCAGCCTACGAGCAGTACTTC CASSVGPWAAYEQYF
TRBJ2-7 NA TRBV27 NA TGTGCCAGCAGCACCCGAAACCGGGACCAGCCCAACTACGAGCAGTACTTC CASSTRNRDQPNYEQYF
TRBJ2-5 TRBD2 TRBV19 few TGTGCCAGTAGTGACTACCTAGCGGGGGAGACCCAGTACTTC CASSDYLAGETQYF
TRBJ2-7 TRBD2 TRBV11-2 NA TGTGCCAGCAGCTTAGGGGTTACAGTTACCGGGACTAGCGGGAGAGTATATCCGGCCGGGTCATACTTC CASSLGVTVTGTSGRVYPAGSYF
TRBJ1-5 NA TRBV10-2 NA TGCGCCAGCAGTTCAGGACGGATTAGCAATCAGCCCCAGCATTTT CASSSGRISNQPQHF
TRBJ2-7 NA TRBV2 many TGTGCCAGCAGTGTGACTACATTCTACGAGCAGTACTTC CASSVTTFYEQYF
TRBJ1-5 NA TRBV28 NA TGTGCCAGCAGTTTGCTACCCTATAGCAATCAGCCCCAGCATTTT CASSLLPYSNQPQHF
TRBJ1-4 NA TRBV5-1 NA TGCGCCAGCAGCTCTGGGATGGCGGCTAATGAAAAACTGTTTTTT CASSSGMAANEKLFF